The 25 T cell receptor beta chains reported below all come from one sample, sequenced in a study of cytomegalovirus exposure and HLA in healthy donors (dated by TCRdb to the late 2010s). Libraries came from the immunoSEQ multiplex PCR assay. For the multiplex PCR, a mixture combining 60 forward primers for TCR Vbeta segments and 13 reverse primers for TCR Jbeta segments was used. TCRdb obtained this table from immuneACCESS and retained in-frame rearrangements with V and J assigned. These tables miss some clones; where compared with another copy, unresolved V genes account for less than half of the shortfall, and the remainder is unexplained. The sample data list about 200,000 clones, and about 81% of these were observed just once. The ten largest make up roughly 6% of the sample. The sequencing input was PBMCs. The receptors were gathered from a woman in her 50s in good health and CMV-seropositive.

V usage is TRBV6-6 and J usage is TRBJ1-4; D may be TRBD1 (6 bases). This CDR3 contains 12 residues. Trimming took off 6 bases at V and 8 bases at J, with 10 bases between the two ends. CDR1 and CDR2 from the germline V gene are MNHNY and SVGAGI (reference sequence). The DNA of the CDR3 is TGTGCCAGCAGCCTACAGGGAGAAAAACTGTTTTTT. Its protein is CASSLQGEKLFF.

The rearrangement joins TRBV7-9 to TRBJ1-2; 8 bases map to TRBD1. CDR1 SEHNR and CDR2 FQNEAQ come from the germline V gene (reference sequence). The CDR3 consists of 16 residues. V dropped 0 bases and J dropped 7; count of bases not matched to a gene: 10. DNA for the CDR3: TGTGCCAGCAGCTTAGCGGAGGGGCAGGGGGCCTCTGGCTACACCTTC. It encodes CASSLAEGQGASGYTF.

Points on this clone: Other DNA sequences within the sample encode an identical CDR3. The chain carries TRBV15 and TRBJ2-1; maybe TRBD2 (7 bases). Germline V gene lookup returns CDR1 LNHNV and CDR2 YYDKDF (reference sequence). V shed 3 bases and J shed 10 bases, with 16 bases lying between them. This CDR3 is built from 14 residues. Written as DNA, the CDR3 is TGTGCCACCAGCAGTGAGGGGGGGCAACGGGAGCAGTTCTTC. Translated: CATSSEGGQREQFF. The full variable domain, in which reference TRBV15 and TRBJ2-1 provide the parts outside the CDR3, is DAMVIQNPRYQVTQFGKPVTLSCSQTLNHNVMYWYQQKSSQAPKLLFHYYDKDFNNEADTPDNFQSRRPNTSFCFLDIRSPGLGDTAMYLCATSSEGGQREQFFGPGTRLTVL.

J is TRBJ2-3 and V is TRBV5-1; possibly TRBD2 for D (5 bases). Trimming shortened V by 4 bases and J by 5 bases, and 11 bases separated the two germline ends. The germline CDR1 and CDR2 sequences are SGHRS and YFSETQ. This CDR3 has 13 amino acids. The CDR3: CASSDTGEDTQYF. The CDR3 nucleotides are TGCGCCAGCAGCGATACCGGGGAAGATACGCAGTATTTT.

This rearrangement joins TRBV27 to TRBJ2-7; tentatively, D is TRBD2 (5 bases). The CDR3 is made up of 15 amino acids. Trimming removed 4 bases at V and 3 bases at J, with 16 bases between. Germline V CDR1 and CDR2: MNHEY, SMNVEV (reference sequence). CDR3 sequence reads: CASSSPRGPIYEQYF. The CDR3 DNA sequence: TGTGCCAGCAGTTCCCCCCGGGGTCCCATCTACGAGCAGTACTTC.

V gene TRBV18 combines with J gene TRBJ1-2; D not resolved. This CDR3 region has 13 residues. The ends were cut back, 3 bases at V and 8 bases at J, with 13 bases in the middle. CDR1 is KGHSH and CDR2 is LQKENI in the germline V gene. The CDR3 nucleotides are TGTGCCAGCTCACCTGATAACGCGGGCGGCTACACCTTC. Translating gives CASSPDNAGGYTF.

This sequence joins TRBV18 and TRBJ1-3; 7 bases align to TRBD1. The J segment lost 4 bases and the V segment lost 4 bases, leaving 7 bases of the junction unmatched. This CDR3 contains 15 residues. CDR1 is KGHSH, CDR2 LQKENI, per germline. The chain's CDR3 is CASSRTGASGNTIYF. The CDR3 DNA is TGTGCCAGCTCACGTACAGGGGCCTCCGGAAACACCATATATTTT.

V is TRBV13 and J is TRBJ2-7; 7 bases are a match to TRBD1. Germline lookup yields CDR1 PRHDT and CDR2 FYEKMQ (reference sequence). V was clipped by 5 bases and J by 4 bases; unmatched bases: 11. The CDR3 covers 15 residues. In DNA, the CDR3 is TGTGCCAGCAGCAAACAGGGGCCCTCTGTTTACGAGCAGTACTTC. Translating it yields CASSKQGPSVYEQYF. Full variable domain (rest looked up from reference TRBV13 and TRBJ2-7): AAGVIQSPRHLIKEKRETATLKCYPIPRHDTVYWYQQGPGQDPQFLISFYEKMQSDKGSIPDRFSAQQFSDYHSELNMSSLELGDSALYFCASSKQGPSVYEQYFGPGTRLTVT.

Comment on this clone: One end of the junction does not line up with germline, which may come from a read error. The CDR3 protein is CASTGRSSGANGLTF. The CDR3 DNA follows: TGTGCCAGCACGGGCCGAAGCTCTGGGGCCAACGGCCTGACTTTC. The chain couples TRBV25-1 to TRBJ2-6; weak D call: TRBD1 (5 bases). Per the germline V gene, CDR1 is MGHDK and CDR2 is SYGVNS. This CDR3 has 15 residues.

This clone was detected a few times. This chain links TRBV6-5 with TRBJ1-3, with a tentative D call TRBD1 (5 bases). V was pared by 5 bases and J by 0 bases, with 11 bases between. Per germline, CDR1 MNHEY and CDR2 SVGAGI. The CDR3 consists of 15 residues. CDR3 loop: CASSGYRLSGNTIYF. The CDR3 DNA is TGTGCCAGCAGTGGGTACAGGCTCTCTGGAAACACCATATATTTT.

The chain has TRBV4-1 and TRBJ1-5; the D gene is possibly TRBD1 (5 bases). Looked up from germline, CDR1 is MGHRA and CDR2 is YSYEKL. The CDR3 is 16 residues long. Trimming left V 1 base short and J 6 bases short, with 16 bases between. The CDR3 coding sequence is TGCGCCAGCAGCCAAGTAGTAACAGGATCTTCTCAGCCCCAGCATTTT. Translated, it gives CASSQVVTGSSQPQHF.

V is TRBV13 and J is TRBJ2-3; 7 bases are shared with TRBD2. There are 16 residues in the CDR3. The ends lost 4 bases at V and 0 bases at J; junction bases unmatched: 7. Germline CDR1 reads PRHDT; CDR2 reads FYEKMQ (reference sequence). CDR3: CASSYPEAGSTDTQYF. The CDR3 region has the DNA TGTGCCAGCAGCTACCCTGAAGCGGGAAGCACAGATACGCAGTATTTT.

V usage is TRBV5-1 and J usage is TRBJ2-2; TRBD2 might be the D (7 bases). Trimming cost V 3 bases and J 5 bases, with 20 bases left between them. There are 17 residues in the CDR3. Germline-derived CDR1 and CDR2 are SGHRS and YFSETQ. CDR3: CASSSPAAAGATGELFF. The CDR3 coding sequence is TGCGCCAGCAGCTCCCCAGCGGCGGCGGGGGCTACCGGGGAGCTGTTTTTT.

This clone was detected ten times or more. Other DNA sequences in the sample encode the same CDR3. V is TRBV6-5 and J is TRBJ2-2; a weak D match, TRBD2 (6 bases). V was cut by 2 bases and J by 6 bases, with 13 bases left in between. Germline CDR1 reads MNHEY; CDR2 reads SVGAGI. This CDR3 is 15 amino acids long. Here the CDR3 DNA reads TGTGCCAGCAGTTACAGTACGGGAGTTCCCGGGGAGCTGTTTTTT. Its translation is CASSYSTGVPGELFF.

This clone has only a few counts. The V and J genes are TRBV4-3 and TRBJ2-1; TRBD2 aligns across 10 bases. V gave up 0 bases and J gave up 4 bases; unmatched junction bases: 6. The CDR3 contains 17 residues. Germline CDR1 and CDR2: LGHNA and YSLEER. The CDR3 here is CASSQEATSGRYNEQFF. The CDR3 nucleotides read TGCGCCAGCAGCCAAGAGGCGACTAGCGGGCGTTACAATGAGCAGTTCTTC.

The chain links TRBV19 to TRBJ2-7; 8 bases match TRBD2. V dropped 2 bases and J dropped 5; count of bases not matched to a gene: 8. Looked up from germline, CDR1 is LNHDA and CDR2 is SQIVND (reference sequence). The CDR3 contains 15 residues. CDR3 nucleotides: TGTGCCAGTAGTATACAAGCGGGAGCGGCCAACGAGCAGTACTTC. Translation: CASSIQAGAANEQYF.

The chain is built from TRBV6-6 and TRBJ2-1; no definite D call. Germline V gene sequence: CDR1 MNHNY, CDR2 SVGAGI (reference sequence). The V gene lost 2 bases and the J gene lost 0 bases, with 11 bases spanning the gap. The CDR3 consists of 16 residues. CDR3 nucleotide sequence: TGTGCCAGCAGTTACGTGAGCGCAAACTCCTACAATGAGCAGTTCTTC. It specifies CASSYVSANSYNEQFF.

V and J are TRBV15 and TRBJ2-3; 8 bases match TRBD1. The germline gives CDR1 LNHNV, CDR2 YYDKDF (reference sequence). The junction had 7 bases not matched to a gene; V was cut back by 4 bases and J by 1 base. The CDR3 length is 16 residues. Here the CDR3 reads CATSKGTGKGTDTQYF. The CDR3 coding sequence is TGTGCCACCAGCAAAGGGACAGGAAAGGGCACAGATACGCAGTATTTT.

The rearrangement uses TRBV6-6 and TRBJ1-1; TRBD1 might be the D (5 bases). CDR1 and CDR2 from the germline V gene are MNHNY and SVGAGI (reference sequence). The CDR3 contains 14 residues. Deletions cut 2 bases from V and 5 bases from J, with 12 bases between. The CDR3 is CASSYAQKGTEAFF. CDR3 in DNA: TGTGCCAGCAGTTACGCCCAAAAGGGGACTGAAGCTTTCTTT.

V usage is TRBV5-4 and J usage is TRBJ2-7, with 11 bases that match TRBD2. V shed 4 bases, J shed 0 bases, and the junction held 6 bases outside the gene matches. This CDR3 comprises 16 residues. The germline gives CDR1 SGHNT, CDR2 YYREEE (reference sequence). CDR3 nucleotides: TGTGCCAGCAGCCGTACCGGGACTAGCGGCTCCTACGAGCAGTACTTC. Translating it yields CASSRTGTSGSYEQYF.

The chain joins TRBV12-2 to TRBJ2-2; the D call TRBD2 from the table was never checked on the DNA. TRBV12-2 is a known pseudogene. This CDR3 contains 16 residues. CDR3: CASRFISGGNTGELFF. The CDR3 nucleotides read TGTGCAAGTCGCTTTATCTCGGGGGGGAACACCGGGGAGCTGTTTTTT.

The chain couples TRBV27 to TRBJ2-7; weak D call: TRBD2 (6 bases). Per the germline V gene, CDR1 is MNHEY and CDR2 is SMNVEV (reference sequence). The CDR3 has 15 amino acids. With 5 bases removed from V and 3 bases from J, the gap between germline ends came to 17 bases. Here the CDR3 reads CASSRGTGGFYEQYF. CDR3 DNA sequence: TGTGCCAGCAGTCGGGGGACTGGGGGGTTCTACGAGCAGTACTTC.

V and J are TRBV6-1 and TRBJ1-2; D uncertain. The V end was cut by 6 bases, the J end by 5 bases, with 13 bases between. CDR3 length: 13 amino acids. Germline V lookup: CDR1 MNHNS, CDR2 SASEGT. The CDR3: CASRANQRYGYTF. The CDR3 DNA sequence: TGTGCCAGCAGAGCAAATCAGAGGTATGGCTACACCTTC.

A single count supports this clone. The chain employs TRBV11-3 and TRBJ2-2; 7 nucleotides match TRBD2. The J segment lost 5 bases and the V segment lost 3 bases, leaving 12 bases of the junction unmatched. CDR1 is SGHNT and CDR2 is YENEEA in the germline V gene. The CDR3 covers 17 residues. DNA for the CDR3: TGTGCCAGCAGCTTTCGACTAGCAGCCCATGAGACCGGGGAGCTGTTTTTT. It codes for CASSFRLAAHETGELFF.

This chain joins TRBV19 and TRBJ1-1; D remains unclear. The V and J ends lost 3 bases and 6 bases respectively, with 8 bases between them. CDR1 and CDR2 from the germline V gene are LNHDA and SQIVND (reference sequence). CDR3 length: 12 amino acids. CDR3 in amino acids: CASSMFGPEAFF. The CDR3 region has the DNA TGTGCCAGTAGTATGTTCGGTCCTGAAGCTTTCTTT.